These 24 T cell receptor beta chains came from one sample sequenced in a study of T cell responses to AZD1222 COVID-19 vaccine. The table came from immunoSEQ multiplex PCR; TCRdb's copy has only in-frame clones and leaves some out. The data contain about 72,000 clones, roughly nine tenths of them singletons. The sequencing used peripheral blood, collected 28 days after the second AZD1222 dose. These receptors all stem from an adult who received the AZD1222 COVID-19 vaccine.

The CDR3 DNA follows: TGTGCCAGCAGTTTATGGAACGTCAATCAGCCCCAGCATTTT. Amino acids: CASSLWNVNQPQHF. The chain uses TRBV28 and TRBJ1-5; no clear D gene. There are 14 residues in the CDR3. Germline V CDR1 and CDR2: MDHEN, SYDVKM. Deletions cut 0 bases from V and 3 bases from J, with 6 bases between.

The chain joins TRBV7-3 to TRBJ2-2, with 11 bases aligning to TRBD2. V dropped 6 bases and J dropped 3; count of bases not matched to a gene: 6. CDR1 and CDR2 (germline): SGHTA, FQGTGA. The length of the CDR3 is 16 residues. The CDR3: CASSRTSGLDTGELFF. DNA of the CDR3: TGTGCCAGCAGTCGGACTAGCGGGCTGGACACCGGGGAGCTGTTTTTT.

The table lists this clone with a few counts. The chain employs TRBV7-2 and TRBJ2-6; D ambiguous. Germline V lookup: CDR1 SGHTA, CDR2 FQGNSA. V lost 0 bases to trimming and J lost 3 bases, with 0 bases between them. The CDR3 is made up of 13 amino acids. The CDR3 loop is CASSLAGANVLTF. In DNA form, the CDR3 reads TGTGCCAGCAGCTTAGCTGGGGCCAACGTCCTGACTTTC.

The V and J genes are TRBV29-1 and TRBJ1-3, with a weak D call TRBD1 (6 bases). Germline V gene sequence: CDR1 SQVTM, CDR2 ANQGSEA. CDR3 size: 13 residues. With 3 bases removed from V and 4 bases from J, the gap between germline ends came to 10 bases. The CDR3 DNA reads TGCAGCGTTGATGAGGGGGTCGGAAACACCATATATTTT. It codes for CSVDEGVGNTIYF. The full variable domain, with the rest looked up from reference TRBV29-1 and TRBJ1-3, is SAVISQKPSRDICQRGTSLTIQCQVDSQVTMMFWYRQQPGQSLTLIATANQGSEATYESGFVIDKFPISRPNLTFSTLTVSNMSPEDSSIYLCSVDEGVGNTIYFGEGSWLTVV.

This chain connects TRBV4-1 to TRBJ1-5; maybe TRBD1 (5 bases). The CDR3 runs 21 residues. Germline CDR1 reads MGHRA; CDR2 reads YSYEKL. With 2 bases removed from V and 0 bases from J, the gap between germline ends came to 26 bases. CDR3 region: CASSQKGSRRAYRHSNQPQHF. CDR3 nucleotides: TGCGCCAGCAGCCAAAAGGGGTCGCGCAGGGCATACCGTCATAGCAATCAGCCCCAGCATTTT.

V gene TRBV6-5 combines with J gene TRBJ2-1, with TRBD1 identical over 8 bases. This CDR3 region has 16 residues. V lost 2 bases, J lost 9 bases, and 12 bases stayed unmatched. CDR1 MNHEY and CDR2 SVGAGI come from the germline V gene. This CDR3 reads CASSYDSSGGRSEQFF. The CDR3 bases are TGTGCCAGCAGTTACGACTCCTCAGGGGGCCGCAGTGAGCAGTTCTTC.

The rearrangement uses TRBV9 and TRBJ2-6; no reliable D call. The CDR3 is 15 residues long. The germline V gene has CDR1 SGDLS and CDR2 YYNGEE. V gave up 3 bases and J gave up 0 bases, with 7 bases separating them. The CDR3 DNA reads TGTGCCAGCAGCGGGCCGGACTCTGGGGCCAACGTCCTGACTTTC. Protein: CASSGPDSGANVLTF.

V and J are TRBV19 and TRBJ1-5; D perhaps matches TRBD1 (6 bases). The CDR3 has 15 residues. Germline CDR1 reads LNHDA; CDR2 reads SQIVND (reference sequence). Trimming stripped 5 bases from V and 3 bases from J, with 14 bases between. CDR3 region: CASSRSDSFNQPQHF. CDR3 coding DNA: TGTGCCAGTAGTCGATCGGACAGCTTCAATCAGCCCCAGCATTTT.

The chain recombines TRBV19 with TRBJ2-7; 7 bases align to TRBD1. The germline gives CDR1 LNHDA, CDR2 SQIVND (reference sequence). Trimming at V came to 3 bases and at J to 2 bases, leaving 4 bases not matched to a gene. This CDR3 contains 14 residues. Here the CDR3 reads CASSIGTEAYEQYF. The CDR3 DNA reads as TGTGCCAGTAGTATCGGGACAGAAGCCTACGAGCAGTACTTC.

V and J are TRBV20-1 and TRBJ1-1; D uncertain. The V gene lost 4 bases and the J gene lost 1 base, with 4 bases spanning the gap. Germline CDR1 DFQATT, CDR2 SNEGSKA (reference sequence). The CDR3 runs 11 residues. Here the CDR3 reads CSATGNTEAFF. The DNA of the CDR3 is TGCAGTGCTACAGGGAACACTGAAGCTTTCTTT.

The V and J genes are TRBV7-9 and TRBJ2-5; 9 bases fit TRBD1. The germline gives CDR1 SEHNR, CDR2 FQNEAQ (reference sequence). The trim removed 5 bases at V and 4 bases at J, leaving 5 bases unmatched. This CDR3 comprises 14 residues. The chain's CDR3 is CASSPGTGTETQYF. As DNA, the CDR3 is TGTGCCAGCAGCCCAGGGACAGGGACAGAGACCCAGTACTTC.

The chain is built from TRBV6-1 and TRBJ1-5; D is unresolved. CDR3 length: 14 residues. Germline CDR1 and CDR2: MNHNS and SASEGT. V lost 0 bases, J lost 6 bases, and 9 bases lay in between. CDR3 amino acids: CASSEAELAQPQHF. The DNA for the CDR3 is TGTGCCAGCAGTGAAGCGGAATTGGCTCAGCCCCAGCATTTT.

The CDR3 sequence is CASSAGLAGTYEQYF. CDR3 DNA: TGTGCCAGCAGCGCCGGACTAGCGGGAACCTACGAGCAGTACTTC. This chain connects TRBV9 to TRBJ2-7; 12 bases agree with TRBD2. The V and J ends lost 3 bases and 2 bases, in that order; junction bases with no gene match: 3. The germline V gene has CDR1 SGDLS and CDR2 YYNGEE. This CDR3 has 15 residues.

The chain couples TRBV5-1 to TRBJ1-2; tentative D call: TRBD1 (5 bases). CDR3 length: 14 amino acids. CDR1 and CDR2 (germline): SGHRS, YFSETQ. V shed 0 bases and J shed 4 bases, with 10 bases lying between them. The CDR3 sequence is CASSLGDAAYGYTF. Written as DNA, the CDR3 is TGCGCCAGCAGCTTGGGGGACGCCGCCTATGGCTACACCTTC.

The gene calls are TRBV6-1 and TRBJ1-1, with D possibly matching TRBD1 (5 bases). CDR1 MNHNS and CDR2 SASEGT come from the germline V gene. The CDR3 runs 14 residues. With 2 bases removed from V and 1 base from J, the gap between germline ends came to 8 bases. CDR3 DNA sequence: TGTGCCAGCAGTGAATGGGGGGGGAACACTGAAGCTTTCTTT. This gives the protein CASSEWGGNTEAFF.

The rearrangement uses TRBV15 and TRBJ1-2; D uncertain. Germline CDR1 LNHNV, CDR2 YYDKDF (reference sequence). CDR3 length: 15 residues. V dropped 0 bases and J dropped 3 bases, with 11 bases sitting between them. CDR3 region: CATSRDKGSDYGYTF. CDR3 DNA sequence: TGTGCCACCAGCAGAGATAAGGGTTCGGACTATGGCTACACCTTC.

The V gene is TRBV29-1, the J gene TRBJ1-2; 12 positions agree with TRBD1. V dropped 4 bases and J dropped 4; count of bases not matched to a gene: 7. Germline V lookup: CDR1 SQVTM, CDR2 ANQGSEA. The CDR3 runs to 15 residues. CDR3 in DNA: TGCAGCGTTGGGGGGACAGGGGGCCCTACCTATGGCTACACCTTC. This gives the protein CSVGGTGGPTYGYTF.

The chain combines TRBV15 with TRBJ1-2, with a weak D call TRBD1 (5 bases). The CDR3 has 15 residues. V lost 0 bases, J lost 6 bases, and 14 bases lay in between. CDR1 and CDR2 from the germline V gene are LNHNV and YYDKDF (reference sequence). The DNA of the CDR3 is TGTGCCACCAGCAGAGAACCCCAATCAGGGAATGGCTACACCTTC. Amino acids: CATSREPQSGNGYTF.

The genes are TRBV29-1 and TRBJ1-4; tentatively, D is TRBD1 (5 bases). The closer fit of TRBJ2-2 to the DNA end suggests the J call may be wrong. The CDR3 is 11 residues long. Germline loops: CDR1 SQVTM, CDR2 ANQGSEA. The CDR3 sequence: CSVQGRQELFF. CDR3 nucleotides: TGCAGCGTTCAGGGCCGACAGGAGCTGTTTTTT.

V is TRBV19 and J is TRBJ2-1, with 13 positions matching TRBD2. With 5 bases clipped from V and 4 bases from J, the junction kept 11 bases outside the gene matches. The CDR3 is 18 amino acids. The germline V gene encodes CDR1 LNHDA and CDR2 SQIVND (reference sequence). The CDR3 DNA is TGTGCCAGTAGTCGGAAATTGGGGACTAGCGGGAAGTACAATGAGCAGTTCTTC. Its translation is CASSRKLGTSGKYNEQFF.

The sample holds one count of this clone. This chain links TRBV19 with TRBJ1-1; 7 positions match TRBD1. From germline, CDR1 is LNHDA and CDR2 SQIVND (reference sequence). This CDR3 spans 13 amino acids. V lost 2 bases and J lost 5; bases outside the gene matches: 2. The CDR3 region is CASSIKGATEAFF. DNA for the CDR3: TGTGCCAGTAGTATAAAGGGGGCAACTGAAGCTTTCTTT.

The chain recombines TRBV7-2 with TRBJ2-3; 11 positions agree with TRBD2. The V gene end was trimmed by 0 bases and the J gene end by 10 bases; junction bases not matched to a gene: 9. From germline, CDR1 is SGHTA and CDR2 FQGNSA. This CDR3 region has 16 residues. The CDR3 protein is CASSLALSGRARAQYF. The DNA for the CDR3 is TGTGCCAGCAGCTTAGCGCTTAGCGGGAGGGCGCGGGCGCAGTATTTT. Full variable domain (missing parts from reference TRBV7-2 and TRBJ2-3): GAGVSQSPSNKVTEKGKDVELRCDPISGHTALYWYRQSLGQGLEFLIYFQGNSAPDKSGLPSDRFSAERTGGSVSTLTIQRTQQEDSAVYLCASSLALSGRARAQYFGPGTRLTVL.

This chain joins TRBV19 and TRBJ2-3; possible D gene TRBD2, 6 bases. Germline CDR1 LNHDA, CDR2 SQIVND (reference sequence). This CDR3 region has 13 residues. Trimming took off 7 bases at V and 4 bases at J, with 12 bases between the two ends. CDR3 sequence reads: CASTLGGSDTQYF. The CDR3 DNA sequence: TGTGCCAGTACTCTCGGAGGGTCAGATACGCAGTATTTT.

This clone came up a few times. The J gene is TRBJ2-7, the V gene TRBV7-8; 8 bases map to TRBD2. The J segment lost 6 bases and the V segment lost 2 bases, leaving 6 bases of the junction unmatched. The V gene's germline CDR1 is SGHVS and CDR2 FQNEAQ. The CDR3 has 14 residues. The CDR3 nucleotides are TGTGCCAGCAGCTTAAAGCCCGCGGGGGGCGAGCAGTACTTC. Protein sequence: CASSLKPAGGEQYF.